This TCR beta chain appears in the sequencing data of a study of beta chain features in type 1 diabetes. Findings and caveats of the study: Moderate yet significant TCRB CDR3 shortening was seen in Type 1 diabetes patients in all four CD4+ subsets. A cDNA-based sequencing approach could over-represent cells with high TCR expression. A greater similarity of naive, central memory and Treg TCRB repertoires was seen among patients than among healthy donors.

CDR3 size: 15 residues. Per the germline V gene, CDR1 is LGHNA and CDR2 is YSLEER. The V end lost 4 bases, the J end lost 0 bases, and 10 bases lay between the germline ends. In its sample, this clone was seen a few times. The target antigen is unknown. Isolated RNA was reverse transcribed in full, so expressed TCRB transcripts were sequenced. Clones were sequenced by immunoSEQ multiplex PCR, and TCRdb holds only the in-frame ones, with some missing. The sample holds around 430,000 clones, 30% seen once. Material for sequencing was naive CD4+ T cells from blood. The chain links TRBV4-3 to TRBJ2-1; TRBD1 is a possible D gene (6 bases). This sequence was found in a man between 18 and 29 years old in good health. DNA for the CDR3: TGCGCCAGCAGCCGCGCGGACAGCTCCTACAATGAGCAGTTCTTC. Translation gives CASSRADSSYNEQFF.